One and the same sample provided the 18 T cell receptor delta chains below, sequenced in a study of gamma-delta chains in newborns, infants, children. TCRdb reanalysed the reads with CATT. This sample has 7,000 to 9,500 delta-chain clones, with roughly 1.6% found just once. Sample: blood. These receptors were obtained from a child who was a newborn, infant or young child, either healthy, febrile or measles-vaccinated (not recorded which).

With regard to this clone: The protein TCRdb lists belongs to a much larger clone and differs from this DNA's translation at residue 4, which points to a read error; the protein shown is made from the DNA. The chain joins TRDV2 to TRDJ1, with 12 bases matching TRDD3. In germline, CDR1 is GEAIGNYY, CDR2 EKD. Trimming removed 5 bases from V and 2 bases from J; junction bases left unmatched: 14. CDR3 size: 18 residues. The CDR3, as DNA: TGTGCCTGTGGCTCCTTACTGGGGGATACATCCAGGACCGATAAACTCATCTTT. Amino acids: CACGSLLGDTSRTDKLIF.

A word on this clone: This specimen includes other DNA sequences encoding the same CDR3. J is TRDJ1 and V is TRDV1; TRDD3 aligns across 10 bases. Germline CDR1 is TSWWSYY and CDR2 is QGS. The V and J ends lost 2 bases and 0 bases, in that order; junction bases with no gene match: 12. The CDR3 is 19 residues long. The CDR3 here is CALGEWKWGIPTYTDKLIF. DNA of the CDR3: TGTGCTCTTGGGGAATGGAAGTGGGGGATACCCACGTACACCGATAAACTCATCTTT.

Comment on this clone: A much larger clone lies one base from this, so it may be a read error. At the DNA level, this CDR3 is encoded by other sequences in the same sample as well. J is TRDJ3 and V is TRDV2; TRDD3 aligns across 9 bases. V shed 7 bases, J shed 1 base, and the junction held 7 bases outside the gene matches. The length of the CDR3 is 17 residues. CDR1 is GEAIGNYY, CDR2 EKD, per germline. Here the CDR3 DNA reads TGTGCCTGCGATTACTGGGGGAGTTCCTGGGACACCCGACAGATGTTTTTC. This translates into CACDYWGSSWDTRQMFF.

This clone is labeled medium-sized. This chain uses TRDV3 with TRDJ1; 13 bases are shared with TRDD3. J was trimmed by 1 base and V by 0 bases; bases with no gene match: 2. The V gene's germline CDR1 is TVYSNPD and CDR2 GDNSRS (reference sequence). This CDR3 has 15 amino acids. The CDR3 DNA follows: TGTGCCTTTAGTACTGGGGGATACGTCACCGATAAACTCATCTTT. As protein: CAFSTGGYVTDKLIF.

This clone showed up just a few times. The V gene is TRDV2, the J gene TRDJ1; 9 nucleotides match TRDD3. Germline trimming cut 5 bases from V and 2 bases from J; bases unmatched to any gene: 14. Germline V gene lookup returns CDR1 GEAIGNYY and CDR2 EKD. The CDR3 has 17 residues. The CDR3 spells CACGVKVGDIRTDKLIF. CDR3 in DNA: TGTGCCTGTGGTGTAAAAGTGGGGGATATAAGAACCGATAAACTCATCTTT.

This clone was seen more than once but under ten times. This sequence may be a read error, since a much larger clone differs from it by one base. The chain couples TRDV2 to TRDJ1; 11 bases are shared with TRDD3. CDR1 and CDR2 (germline): GEAIGNYY, EKD. The CDR3 length is 23 residues. The CDR3 nucleotides are TGTGCCTGTGACACCGGAGTTCCTAACCCCCCATTCTACTGGGGGATAAAAGCCGATAAACCCATCTTT. This codes for CACDTGVPNPPFYWGIKADKPIF.

This clone has more than one count but fewer than ten. This DNA's translation differs at residue 10 from TCRdb's protein, which comes from a much larger clone; a read error is likely, and the protein shown is translated from the DNA. The rearrangement joins TRDV2 to TRDJ3; 13 bases map to TRDD3. The CDR3 length is 20 residues. The V gene end was trimmed by 1 base and the J gene end by 0 bases; junction bases not matched to a gene: 5. The germline V gene encodes CDR1 GEAIGNYY and CDR2 EKD. The CDR3 here is CACDTTGGYASSWDTRQMFF. CDR3 nucleotides: TGTGCCTGTGACACTACTGGGGGATACGCTAGCTCCTGGGACACCCGACAGATGTTTTTC.

This clone was counted a few times. Translating this DNA gives a protein that differs at residue 12 from the TCRdb one, which belongs to a much larger clone; a read error is likely, and the protein shown is this translation. The V gene is TRDV2, the J gene TRDJ3, with TRDD3 matching over 10 bases. Germline assignment: CDR1 GEAIGNYY and CDR2 EKD. V trimming: 0 bases; J trimming: 3 bases; junction bases outside the gene matches: 10. The CDR3 is 20 amino acids. In DNA form, the CDR3 reads TGTGCCTGTGACACCGTCAGGGGGATACGCCGATACTGGGACACCCGACAGATGTTTTTC. Protein sequence: CACDTVRGIRRYWDTRQMFF.

Of note for this clone: TCRdb's listed protein matches a much larger clone and diverges from this DNA's translation at residue 7, likely through a read error; the protein shown comes from the DNA. The chain combines TRDV2 with TRDJ2; tentative D call: TRDD3 (5 bases). The CDR3 totals 14 residues. Germline V gives CDR1 GEAIGNYY, CDR2 EKD. With 1 base removed from V and 5 bases from J, the gap between germline ends came to 10 bases. CDR3 in DNA: TGTGCCTGTGACACGGTGAGGGATACAGCACAACTCTTCTTT. Its translation is CACDTVRDTAQLFF.

Remarks on this clone: The database protein in TCRdb disagrees with the DNA translation at residue 14; the sequence shown here was translated from the DNA. V gene TRDV3 combines with J gene TRDJ1; TRDD3 matches 13 bases. The CDR3 runs 20 residues. Losses at the gene ends were 3 bases for V and 0 bases for J; bases not matched to a gene: 19. CDR1 is TVYSNPD and CDR2 is GDNSRS in the germline V gene (reference sequence). CDR3 nucleotide sequence: TGTGCCTTCGGAGGGACGGACACTGGGGGATACGCTCGTCACACCGATAAACTCATCTTT. It is translated as CAFGGTDTGGYARHTDKLIF.

The sample holds a few counts of this clone. TCRdb's protein for this DNA is that of a much larger clone and differs from the translation at residue 3, likely a read error; the protein shown is the DNA translation. The chain has TRDV2 and TRDJ1; 7 positions match TRDD3. The CDR3 is 15 residues long. Per the germline V gene, CDR1 is GEAIGNYY and CDR2 is EKD. Here the CDR3 DNA reads TGTGCCAGTGACACCGTGGGGGGATACACCGATAAACTCATCTTT. Its protein product is CASDTVGGYTDKLIF.

J is TRDJ3 and V is TRDV2; the match to TRDD3 covers 8 bases. Trimming at V came to 7 bases and at J to 1 base, leaving 20 bases not matched to a gene. Germline lookup yields CDR1 GEAIGNYY and CDR2 EKD. This CDR3 comprises 21 residues. The CDR3 DNA reads as TGTGCCTGGGACTCCCGTGTCGTGTACTGGGGGCTATCCTGGGACACCCGACAGATGTTTTTC. Its translation: CAWDSRVVYWGLSWDTRQMFF.

In regard to this clone: A much larger clone differs from this one at a single base, so this may be a read error. The same CDR3 is also encoded by other DNA sequences in this sample. The V gene is TRDV2, the J gene TRDJ3, with 9 positions matching TRDD3. The J segment lost 0 bases and the V segment lost 7 bases, leaving 6 bases of the junction unmatched. CDR1 and CDR2 (germline): GEAIGNYY, EKD. CDR3 length: 17 residues. The CDR3 DNA reads as TGTGCCTGCGTACTGGGGGACCTCTCCTGGGACACCCGACAGATGTTTTTC. This gives the protein CACVLGDLSWDTRQMFF.

This clone appeared a few times. The chain couples TRDV1 to TRDJ1; D might be TRDD3 (5 bases). Between the trimmed V and J ends, which lost 0 bases and 0 bases, there was a span of 14 bases. This CDR3 has 17 residues. Germline V CDR1 and CDR2: TSWWSYY, QGS. This CDR3 is CALGELSGGPYTDKLIF. The CDR3 nucleotides are TGTGCTCTTGGGGAACTGTCGGGGGGTCCGTACACCGATAAACTCATCTTT.

By proportion, this clone is medium-sized. The chain has TRDV1 and TRDJ2; TRDD3 matches at 13 bases. The V gene's germline CDR1 is TSWWSYY and CDR2 QGS. The CDR3 runs to 21 residues. Trimming cost V 4 bases and J 2 bases; bases outside gene matches: 16. The CDR3 DNA reads as TGTGCTCTTGGGGGAGCACTTCCTTTACTGGGGGATACGGTCTTGACAGCACAACTCTTCTTT. Encoded protein: CALGGALPLLGDTVLTAQLFF.

This clone is labeled as medium-sized. Here the CDR3 reads CALGEIPTVYTDKLIF. For the CDR3, the DNA is TGTGCTCTTGGGGAAATCCCTACAGTGTACACCGATAAACTCATCTTT. This chain uses TRDV1 with TRDJ1, with D tentatively TRDD2 (5 bases). Germline V CDR1 and CDR2: TSWWSYY, QGS. The CDR3 consists of 16 residues. The V end was cut by 2 bases, the J end by 0 bases, with 13 bases between.

By share of the sample, this clone is medium-sized. The chain recombines TRDV2 with TRDJ3, with 11 bases aligning to TRDD3. Germline V gives CDR1 GEAIGNYY, CDR2 EKD. CDR3 size: 20 residues. V was clipped by 2 bases and J by 0 bases; unmatched bases: 8. CDR3 DNA sequence: TGTGCCTGTGACAATGCTGGGGGATACCTCAGCTCCTGGGACACCCGACAGATGTTTTTC. This encodes CACDNAGGYLSSWDTRQMFF.

Sample share makes this clone medium-sized. The V call is TRDV1, the J call TRDJ1; D gene uncertain. This CDR3 has 13 amino acids. The germline gives CDR1 TSWWSYY, CDR2 QGS. Trimming cost V 3 bases and J 7 bases, with 12 bases left between them. CDR3: CALGDQYSGKLIF. The DNA for the CDR3 is TGTGCTCTTGGGGATCAATACTCCGGTAAACTCATCTTT.